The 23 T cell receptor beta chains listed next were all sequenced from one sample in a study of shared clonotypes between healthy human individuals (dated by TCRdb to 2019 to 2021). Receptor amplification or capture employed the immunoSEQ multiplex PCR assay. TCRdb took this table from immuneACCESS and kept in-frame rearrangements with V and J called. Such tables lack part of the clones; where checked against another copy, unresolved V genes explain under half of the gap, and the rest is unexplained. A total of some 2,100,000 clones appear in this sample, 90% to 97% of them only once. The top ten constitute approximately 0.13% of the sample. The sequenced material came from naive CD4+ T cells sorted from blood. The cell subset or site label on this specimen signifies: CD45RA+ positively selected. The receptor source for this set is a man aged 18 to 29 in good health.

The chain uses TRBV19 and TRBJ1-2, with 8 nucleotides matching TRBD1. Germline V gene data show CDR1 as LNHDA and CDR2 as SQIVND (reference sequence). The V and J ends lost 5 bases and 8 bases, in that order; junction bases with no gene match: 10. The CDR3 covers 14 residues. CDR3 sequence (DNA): TGTGCCAGTAGTGAGGACGACAGGGGCTTCGGCTACACCTTC. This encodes CASSEDDRGFGYTF.

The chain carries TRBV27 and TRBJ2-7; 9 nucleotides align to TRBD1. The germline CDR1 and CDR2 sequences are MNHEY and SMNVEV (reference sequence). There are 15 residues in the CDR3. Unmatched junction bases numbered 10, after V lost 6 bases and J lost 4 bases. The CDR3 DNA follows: TGTGCCAGCAGAGAAGGACAGGGGACGGGGTACGAGCAGTACTTC. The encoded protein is CASREGQGTGYEQYF.

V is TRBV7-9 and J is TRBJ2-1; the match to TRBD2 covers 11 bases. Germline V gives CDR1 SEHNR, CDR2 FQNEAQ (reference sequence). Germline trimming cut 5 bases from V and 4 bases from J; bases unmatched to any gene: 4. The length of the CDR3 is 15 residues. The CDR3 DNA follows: TGTGCCAGCAGCGGTAGCGGGGGGGCGTACAATGAGCAGTTCTTC. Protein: CASSGSGGAYNEQFF.

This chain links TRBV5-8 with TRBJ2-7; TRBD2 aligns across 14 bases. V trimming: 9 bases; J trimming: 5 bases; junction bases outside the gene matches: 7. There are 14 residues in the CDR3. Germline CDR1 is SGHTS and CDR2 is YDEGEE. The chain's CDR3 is CATRLAGGKNEQYF. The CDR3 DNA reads TGTGCCACCCGACTAGCGGGGGGGAAAAACGAGCAGTACTTC.

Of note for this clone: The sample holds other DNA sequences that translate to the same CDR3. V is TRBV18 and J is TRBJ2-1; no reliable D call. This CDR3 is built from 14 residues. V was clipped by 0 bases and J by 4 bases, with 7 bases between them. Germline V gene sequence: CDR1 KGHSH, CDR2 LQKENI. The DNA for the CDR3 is TGTGCCAGCTCACCACCGGCCGGGTACAATGAGCAGTTCTTC. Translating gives CASSPPAGYNEQFF.

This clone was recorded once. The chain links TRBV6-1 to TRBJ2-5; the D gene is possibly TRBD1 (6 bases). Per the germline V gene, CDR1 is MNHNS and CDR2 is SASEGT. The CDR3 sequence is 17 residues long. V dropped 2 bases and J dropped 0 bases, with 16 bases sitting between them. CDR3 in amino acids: CASSEPRTEVYQETQYF. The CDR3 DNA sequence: TGTGCCAGCAGTGAACCCCGGACAGAAGTATACCAAGAGACCCAGTACTTC.

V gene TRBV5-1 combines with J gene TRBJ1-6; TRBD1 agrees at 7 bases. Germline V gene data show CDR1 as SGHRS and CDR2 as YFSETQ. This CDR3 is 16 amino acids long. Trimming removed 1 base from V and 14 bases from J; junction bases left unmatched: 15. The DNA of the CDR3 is TGCGCCAGCAGCTTGACTGCAGGACAGGCGGTTTGGACCCTCCACTTT. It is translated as CASSLTAGQAVWTLHF.

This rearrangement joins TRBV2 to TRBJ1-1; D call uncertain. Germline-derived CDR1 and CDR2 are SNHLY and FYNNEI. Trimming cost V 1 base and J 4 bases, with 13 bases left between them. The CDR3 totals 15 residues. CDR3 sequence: CASSEDPPGSTEAFF. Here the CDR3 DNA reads TGTGCCAGCAGTGAAGACCCCCCGGGGAGCACTGAAGCTTTCTTT.

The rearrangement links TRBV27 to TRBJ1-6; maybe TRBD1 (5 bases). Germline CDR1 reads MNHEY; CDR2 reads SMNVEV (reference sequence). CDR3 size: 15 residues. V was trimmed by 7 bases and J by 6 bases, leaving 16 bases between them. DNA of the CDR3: TGTGCCAGCAAGCAGGGTTTGGGGGGTAATTCACCCCTCCACTTT. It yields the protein CASKQGLGGNSPLHF.

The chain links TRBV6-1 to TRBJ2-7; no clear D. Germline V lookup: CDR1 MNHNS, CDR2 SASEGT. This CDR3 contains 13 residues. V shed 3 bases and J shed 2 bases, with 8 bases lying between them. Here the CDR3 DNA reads TGTGCCAGCAGTGACGGCCAAACCTACGAGCAGTACTTC. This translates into CASSDGQTYEQYF.

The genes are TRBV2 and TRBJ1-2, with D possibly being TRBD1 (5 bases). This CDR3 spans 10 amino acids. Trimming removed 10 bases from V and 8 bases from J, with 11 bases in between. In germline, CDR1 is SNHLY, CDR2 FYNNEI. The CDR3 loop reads CATSGGGYTF. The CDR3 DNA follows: TGTGCCACCTCTGGGGGAGGCTACACCTTC.

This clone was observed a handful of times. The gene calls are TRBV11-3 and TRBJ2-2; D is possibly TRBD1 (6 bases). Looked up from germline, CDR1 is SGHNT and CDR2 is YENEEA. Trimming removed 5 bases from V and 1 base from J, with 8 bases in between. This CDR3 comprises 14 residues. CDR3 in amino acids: CASSPDRNTGELFF. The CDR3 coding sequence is TGTGCCAGCAGCCCGGACAGGAACACCGGGGAGCTGTTTTTT.

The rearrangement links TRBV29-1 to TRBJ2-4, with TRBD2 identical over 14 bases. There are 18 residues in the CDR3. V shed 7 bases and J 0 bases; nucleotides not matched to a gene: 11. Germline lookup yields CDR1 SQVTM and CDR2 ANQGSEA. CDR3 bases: TGCAGCGCCGGGACTAGCGGGGGCACTCACCTAGCCAAAAACATTCAGTACTTC. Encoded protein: CSAGTSGGTHLAKNIQYF. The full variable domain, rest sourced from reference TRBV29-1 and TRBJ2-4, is SAVISQKPSRDICQRGTSLTIQCQVDSQVTMMFWYRQQPGQSLTLIATANQGSEATYESGFVIDKFPISRPNLTFSTLTVSNMSPEDSSIYLCSAGTSGGTHLAKNIQYFGAGTRLSVL.

The DNA for the CDR3 is TGCGCCAGCAGTGGGGGTTTGGAACCAGAGACCCAGTACTTC. It translates to CASSGGLEPETQYF. The rearrangement joins TRBV10-2 to TRBJ2-5, with D hard to call. This CDR3 comprises 14 residues. V gave up 4 bases and J gave up 4 bases, with 13 bases separating them. Germline V gives CDR1 WSHSY, CDR2 SAAADI.

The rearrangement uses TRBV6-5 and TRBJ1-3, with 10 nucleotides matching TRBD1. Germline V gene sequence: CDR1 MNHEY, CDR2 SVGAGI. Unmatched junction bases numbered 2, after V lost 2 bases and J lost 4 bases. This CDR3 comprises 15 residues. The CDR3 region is CASSYDRGLGNTIYF. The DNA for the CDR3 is TGTGCCAGCAGTTACGACAGGGGGCTCGGAAACACCATATATTTT.

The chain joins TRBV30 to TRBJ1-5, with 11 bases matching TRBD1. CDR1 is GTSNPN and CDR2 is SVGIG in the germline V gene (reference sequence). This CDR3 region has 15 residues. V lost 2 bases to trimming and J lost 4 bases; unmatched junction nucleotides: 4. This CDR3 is CAWSTGQGANQPQHF. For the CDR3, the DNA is TGTGCCTGGAGTACCGGACAGGGGGCGAATCAGCCCCAGCATTTT.

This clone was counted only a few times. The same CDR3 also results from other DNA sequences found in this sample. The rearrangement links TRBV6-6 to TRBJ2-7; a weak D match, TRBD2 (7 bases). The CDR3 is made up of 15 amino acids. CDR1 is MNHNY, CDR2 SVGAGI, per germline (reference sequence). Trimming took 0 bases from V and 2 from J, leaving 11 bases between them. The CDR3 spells CASSYSRGGTYEQYF. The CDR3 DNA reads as TGTGCCAGCAGTTACTCGAGGGGGGGCACCTACGAGCAGTACTTC.

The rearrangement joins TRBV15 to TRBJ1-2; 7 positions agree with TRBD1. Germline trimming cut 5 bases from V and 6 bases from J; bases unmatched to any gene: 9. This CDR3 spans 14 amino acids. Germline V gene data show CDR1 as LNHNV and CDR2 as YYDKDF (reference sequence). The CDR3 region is CATSARQGIHGYTF. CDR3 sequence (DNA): TGTGCCACCAGCGCCCGACAGGGTATACATGGCTACACCTTC.

Here the CDR3 reads CASSLGGGTGADTQYF. DNA of the CDR3: TGCGCCAGCAGCTTGGGCGGGGGGACCGGCGCAGATACGCAGTATTTT. This chain uses TRBV5-1 with TRBJ2-3; 8 positions agree with TRBD2. In germline, CDR1 is SGHRS, CDR2 YFSETQ. The V and J ends lost 0 bases and 4 bases, in that order; junction bases with no gene match: 7. CDR3 size: 16 residues.

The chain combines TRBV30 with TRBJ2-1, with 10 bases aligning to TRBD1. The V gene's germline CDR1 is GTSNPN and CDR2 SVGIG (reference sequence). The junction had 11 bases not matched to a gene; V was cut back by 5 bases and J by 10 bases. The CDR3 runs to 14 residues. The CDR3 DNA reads TGTGCCTGGGATACCTCCGGGACAGGGGACGAGCAGTTCTTC. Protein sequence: CAWDTSGTGDEQFF.

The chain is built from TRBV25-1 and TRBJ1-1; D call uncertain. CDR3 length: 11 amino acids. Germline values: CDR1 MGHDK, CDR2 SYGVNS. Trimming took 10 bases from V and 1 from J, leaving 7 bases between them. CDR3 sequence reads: CATTKNTEAFF. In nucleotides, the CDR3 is TGTGCCACCACGAAGAACACTGAAGCTTTCTTT.

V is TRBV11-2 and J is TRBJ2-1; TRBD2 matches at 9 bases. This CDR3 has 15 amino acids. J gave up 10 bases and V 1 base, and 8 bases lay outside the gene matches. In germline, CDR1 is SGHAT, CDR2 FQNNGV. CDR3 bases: TGTGCCAGCAGCTTAGGGGCTAGCGGGATTCAGGAGCAGTTCTTC. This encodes CASSLGASGIQEQFF.

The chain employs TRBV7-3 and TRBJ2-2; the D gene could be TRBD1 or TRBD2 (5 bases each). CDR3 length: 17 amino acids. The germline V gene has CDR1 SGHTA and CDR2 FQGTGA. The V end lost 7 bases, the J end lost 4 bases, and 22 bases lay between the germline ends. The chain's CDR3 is CASKKGPRYNTTGELFF. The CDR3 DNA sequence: TGTGCCAGCAAAAAGGGACCTCGCTATAATACCACCGGGGAGCTGTTTTTT.